Below, 30 T cell receptor beta chains from the same sample are listed, as sequenced in a study of cytomegalovirus exposure and HLA in healthy donors. PCR was performed using 60 Vbeta and 13 Jbeta primers. Assay: immunoSEQ multiplex PCR; the TCRdb copy retains only in-frame clones and omits some. The sample lists 55,000 to 65,000 clones, about 80% seen once, with roughly 4% in the top ten. Sequencing was performed on PBMCs. These TCRs come from a woman in her thirties or forties in good health and CMV-seronegative.

V gene TRBV9 combines with J gene TRBJ2-7, with a possible D match to TRBD2 (6 bases). The germline V gene encodes CDR1 SGDLS and CDR2 YYNGEE. Trimming shortened V by 3 bases and J by 9 bases, and 19 bases separated the two germline ends. There are 14 residues in the CDR3. For the CDR3, the DNA is TGTGCCAGCAGCGAGGGGTCAGGGACTGGTGTGCAGTACTTC. Its protein product is CASSEGSGTGVQYF.

The gene calls are TRBV27 and TRBJ1-5; no definite D call. Trimming cost V 6 bases and J 0 bases, with 9 bases left between them. Germline V gene lookup returns CDR1 MNHEY and CDR2 SMNVEV (reference sequence). The CDR3 has 14 residues. The chain's CDR3 is CASREQNSNQPQHF. CDR3 DNA sequence: TGTGCCAGCAGAGAACAGAATAGCAATCAGCCCCAGCATTTT.

The chain has TRBV30 and TRBJ1-6; D possibly corresponds to TRBD1 (6 bases). Trimming left V 2 bases short and J 6 bases short, with 11 bases between. This CDR3 spans 14 amino acids. The germline V gene has CDR1 GTSNPN and CDR2 SVGIG (reference sequence). The CDR3 here is CAWSSWGPNSPLHF. CDR3 DNA: TGTGCCTGGAGTTCCTGGGGGCCTAATTCACCCCTCCACTTT.

V and J are TRBV7-2 and TRBJ1-5, with TRBD1 as a possible D gene (5 bases). Looked up from germline, CDR1 is SGHTA and CDR2 is FQGNSA. This CDR3 has 12 amino acids. The germline V and J ends were trimmed by 5 bases and 7 bases, with 9 bases remaining between them. The CDR3 here is CASSRDRQPQHF. As DNA, the CDR3 is TGTGCCAGCAGCCGTGACAGACAGCCCCAGCATTTT.

The genes are TRBV19 and TRBJ2-3; 11 bases agree with TRBD2. The junction had 8 bases not matched to a gene; V was cut back by 8 bases and J by 4 bases. The CDR3 sequence is 15 residues long. CDR1 LNHDA and CDR2 SQIVND come from the germline V gene (reference sequence). In DNA, the CDR3 is TGTGCCAGTGCGGCTGCTAGCGGGAGGCCAGATACGCAGTATTTT. The encoded protein is CASAAASGRPDTQYF.

The chain recombines TRBV19 with TRBJ2-5; perhaps TRBD1 as D (6 bases). CDR3 size: 15 residues. Germline values: CDR1 LNHDA, CDR2 SQIVND (reference sequence). Deletions cut 3 bases from V and 2 bases from J, with 13 bases between. The chain's CDR3 is CASSIGTRRQETQYF. CDR3 in DNA: TGTGCCAGTAGTATCGGGACAAGAAGACAAGAGACCCAGTACTTC.

V is TRBV10-2 and J is TRBJ2-7; 8 bases fit TRBD2. The germline V gene has CDR1 WSHSY and CDR2 SAAADI. Trimming removed 2 bases from V and 3 bases from J; junction bases left unmatched: 6. This CDR3 is 15 amino acids long. For the CDR3, the DNA is TGCGCCAGCAGTGAGGAGCGGGGGTTTAACTACGAGCAGTACTTC. This encodes CASSEERGFNYEQYF.

The V call is TRBV28, the J call TRBJ2-7; 9 bases agree with TRBD1. This CDR3 is built from 16 residues. With 5 bases clipped from V and 6 bases from J, the junction kept 14 bases outside the gene matches. The germline CDR1 and CDR2 sequences are MDHEN and SYDVKM. The CDR3 DNA reads TGTGCCAGCAGTCTACGAACCGGGACAGGGTTGGGCGAGCAGTACTTC. This translates into CASSLRTGTGLGEQYF. The full variable domain, rest sourced from reference TRBV28 and TRBJ2-7, is DVKVTQSSRYLVKRTGEKVFLECVQDMDHENMFWYRQDPGLGLRLIYFSYDVKMKEKGDIPEGYSVSREKKERFSLILESASTNQTSMYLCASSLRTGTGLGEQYFGPGTRLTVT.

The genes are TRBV4-2 and TRBJ2-7; TRBD2 aligns across 8 bases. The CDR3 sequence is 16 residues long. Germline V gene lookup returns CDR1 LGHNA and CDR2 YNFKEQ. V lost 1 base, J lost 5 bases, and 10 bases stayed unmatched. CDR3 amino acids: CASSQGVGRAFHEQYF. CDR3 nucleotide sequence: TGTGCCAGCAGCCAAGGGGTCGGGAGGGCATTCCACGAGCAGTACTTC.

Concerning this clone: The junction shows a germline mismatch at one end, possibly a read error. This chain links TRBV7-9 with TRBJ1-2, with 9 nucleotides matching TRBD1. Germline CDR1 and CDR2: SEHNR and FQNEAQ (reference sequence). The CDR3 runs 16 residues. The DNA for the CDR3 is TGTTCCAGCAGCCGGGACAGGGCCATCCAGAGATATGGCTACACCTTC. The encoded protein is CSSSRDRAIQRYGYTF.

The CDR3 loop reads CATSRALPGRGSETQYF. The CDR3 nucleotides read TGTGCCACCAGCAGAGCCCTCCCCGGTAGGGGTTCCGAGACCCAGTACTTC. The V gene is TRBV15, the J gene TRBJ2-5; tentatively, D is TRBD1 (5 bases). Per the germline V gene, CDR1 is LNHNV and CDR2 is YYDKDF (reference sequence). The CDR3 covers 17 residues. The ends were cut back, 1 base at V and 5 bases at J, with 20 bases in the middle.

This clone was seen only once. This chain joins TRBV11-2 and TRBJ1-1; D is possibly TRBD1 (5 bases). Trimming shortened V by 2 bases and J by 6 bases, and 7 bases separated the two germline ends. Germline V gives CDR1 SGHAT, CDR2 FQNNGV. The length of the CDR3 is 12 residues. The chain's CDR3 is CASSLSGPEAFF. As DNA, the CDR3 is TGTGCCAGCAGCTTATCAGGGCCTGAAGCTTTCTTT.

This clone appeared a few times. The CDR3 DNA is TGTGCCAGCAGTGGAGGACAGAACACCGGGGAGCTGTTTTTT. It encodes CASSGGQNTGELFF. The rearrangement joins TRBV25-1 to TRBJ2-2; perhaps TRBD1 as D (5 bases). V was cut by 4 bases and J by 1 base, with 7 bases left in between. This CDR3 contains 14 residues. Germline CDR1 MGHDK, CDR2 SYGVNS.

The chain has TRBV30 and TRBJ2-1; 7 nucleotides match TRBD1. The V segment lost 1 base and the J segment 8 bases; nucleotides outside the gene matches: 8. The CDR3 is 14 amino acids. From germline, CDR1 is GTSNPN and CDR2 SVGIG (reference sequence). The DNA of the CDR3 is TGTGCCTGGAGTGAGGGCAGGGGGTTGGATGAGCAGTTCTTC. Protein: CAWSEGRGLDEQFF.

The rearrangement uses TRBV2 and TRBJ2-2; TRBD2 agrees at 7 bases. Germline V CDR1 and CDR2: SNHLY, FYNNEI. V was pared by 4 bases and J by 6 bases, with 2 bases of the junction left unmatched. The CDR3 has 13 residues. The CDR3 here is CASSVRGAGELFF. The CDR3 DNA follows: TGTGCCAGCAGTGTTCGGGGGGCCGGGGAGCTGTTTTTT.

This chain joins TRBV27 and TRBJ2-5; D unresolved. V shed 5 bases and J shed 5 bases, with 18 bases lying between them. This CDR3 comprises 15 residues. Germline V gene data show CDR1 as MNHEY and CDR2 as SMNVEV (reference sequence). For the CDR3, the DNA is TGTGCCAGCAGTGTGGTAGGAGCGTTTTGGGAGACCCAGTACTTC. It specifies CASSVVGAFWETQYF.

This rearrangement joins TRBV5-1 to TRBJ2-7; possible D gene TRBD1, 5 bases. CDR1 and CDR2 from the germline V gene are SGHRS and YFSETQ. The CDR3 sequence is 14 residues long. Between the trimmed V and J ends, which lost 2 bases and 0 bases, there was a span of 9 bases. The CDR3, as DNA: TGCGCCAGCAGCTTACAGGTGAGCTCCTACGAGCAGTACTTC. Its translation: CASSLQVSSYEQYF.

This clone came up a few times. The chain uses TRBV7-2 and TRBJ2-7; 13 nucleotides agree with TRBD2. This CDR3 has 15 amino acids. Trimming at V came to 5 bases and at J to 7 bases, leaving 8 bases not matched to a gene. In germline, CDR1 is SGHTA, CDR2 FQGNSA. In DNA form, the CDR3 reads TGTGCCAGCAGCCACACTAGCGGGGGGGGTTGGGAGCAGTACTTC. Encoded protein: CASSHTSGGGWEQYF. Variable domain in full (rest from reference TRBV7-2 and TRBJ2-7): GAGVSQSPSNKVTEKGKDVELRCDPISGHTALYWYRQSLGQGLEFLIYFQGNSAPDKSGLPSDRFSAERTGGSVSTLTIQRTQQEDSAVYLCASSHTSGGGWEQYFGPGTRLTVT.

This chain links TRBV19 with TRBJ1-2; the match to TRBD1 covers 10 bases. With V trimmed by 6 bases and J by 0 bases, 4 bases remained unmatched. This CDR3 is built from 15 residues. Germline V lookup: CDR1 LNHDA, CDR2 SQIVND (reference sequence). The chain's CDR3 is CASRWGTGANYGYTF. The CDR3 DNA is TGTGCCAGTAGGTGGGGGACAGGGGCTAACTATGGCTACACCTTC.

Here the CDR3 DNA reads TGTGCCAGCTCCCAGGTGGAGATAGCGGCCTCCTACAATGAGCAGTTCTTC. It is translated as CASSQVEIAASYNEQFF. This chain joins TRBV18 and TRBJ2-1; tentatively, D is TRBD2 (6 bases). Trimming shortened V by 6 bases and J by 0 bases, and 18 bases separated the two germline ends. Germline loops: CDR1 KGHSH, CDR2 LQKENI. This CDR3 comprises 17 residues. The variable domain in full, completed from reference TRBV18 and TRBJ2-1, reads NAGVMQNPRHLVRRRGQEARLRCSPMKGHSHVYWYRQLPEEGLKFMVYLQKENIIDESGMPKERFSAEFPKEGPSILRIQQVVRGDSAAYFCASSQVEIAASYNEQFFGPGTRLTVL.

This chain joins TRBV5-1 and TRBJ1-2; 7 nucleotides match TRBD1. V lost 3 bases and J lost 3; bases outside the gene matches: 5. Per the germline V gene, CDR1 is SGHRS and CDR2 is YFSETQ. The CDR3 length is 14 residues. CDR3 DNA sequence: TGCGCCAGCAGCTGGGACAGCTCCGACTATGGCTACACCTTC. This translates into CASSWDSSDYGYTF.

As for this clone: The sample contains more than one DNA sequence encoding this CDR3. The J gene is TRBJ1-1, the V gene TRBV29-1; perhaps TRBD1 as D (6 bases). Germline values: CDR1 SQVTM, CDR2 ANQGSEA. V dropped 5 bases and J dropped 1 base, with 8 bases sitting between them. The CDR3 length is 12 residues. The CDR3 region has the DNA TGCAGCGTTCGGACAGAGAACACTGAAGCTTTCTTT. Translating it yields CSVRTENTEAFF.

V gene TRBV7-9 combines with J gene TRBJ1-1; 8 nucleotides line up with TRBD1. The CDR3 spans 13 residues. The germline V gene has CDR1 SEHNR and CDR2 FQNEAQ (reference sequence). The trim removed 5 bases at V and 9 bases at J, leaving 8 bases unmatched. In DNA form, the CDR3 reads TGTGCCAGCAGCACAGGACAGGGCCGACAAGCTTTCTTT. Translation gives CASSTGQGRQAFF.

The CDR3 DNA reads TGTGCCAGCACCTGGAGTATTGGCAGGGGGTCCAGGGAGACCCAGTACTTC. Translation gives CASTWSIGRGSRETQYF. The chain links TRBV5-6 to TRBJ2-5; 7 bases align to TRBD1. Looked up from germline, CDR1 is SGHDT and CDR2 is YYEEEE. Germline trimming cut 6 bases from V and 5 bases from J; bases unmatched to any gene: 19. This CDR3 comprises 17 residues.

Concerning this clone: A read error may produce the germline difference seen at one junction end. The chain couples TRBV7-7 to TRBJ1-1; no firm D call. Germline V gene data show CDR1 as SSHAT and CDR2 as FNYEAQ (reference sequence). This CDR3 contains 13 residues. The CDR3, as DNA: TGTGCTAGCAGCTTAAATCCGGGGACTGAAGCTTTCTTT. The encoded protein is CASSLNPGTEAFF.

The chain recombines TRBV29-1 with TRBJ2-7; D might be TRBD1 (5 bases). The V end was cut by 3 bases, the J end by 2 bases, with 14 bases between. Per germline, CDR1 SQVTM and CDR2 ANQGSEA. CDR3 length: 14 amino acids. This CDR3 is CSVDDPEQAYEQYF. The CDR3 DNA follows: TGCAGCGTTGATGACCCGGAACAGGCCTACGAGCAGTACTTC.

This chain links TRBV27 with TRBJ2-1; 10 nucleotides align to TRBD2. The ends lost 2 bases at V and 6 bases at J; junction bases unmatched: 13. CDR3 size: 18 residues. CDR1 MNHEY and CDR2 SMNVEV come from the germline V gene (reference sequence). This CDR3 reads CASSLHLGASGRSNEQFF. The CDR3 region has the DNA TGTGCCAGCAGTTTACATCTGGGGGCTAGCGGGAGAAGCAATGAGCAGTTCTTC.

V usage is TRBV11-2 and J usage is TRBJ2-1; 9 bases agree with TRBD2. The CDR3 runs 14 residues. V lost 5 bases, J lost 9 bases, and 8 bases stayed unmatched. The germline gives CDR1 SGHAT, CDR2 FQNNGV. CDR3 sequence: CASSGGGRAIEQFF. CDR3 sequence (DNA): TGTGCCAGCAGCGGGGGCGGGAGGGCCATTGAGCAGTTCTTC.

This chain links TRBV6-4 with TRBJ2-1; 7 bases align to TRBD1. With V trimmed by 6 bases and J by 0 bases, 5 bases remained unmatched. The CDR3 contains 15 residues. Germline V gene data show CDR1 as MRHNA and CDR2 as SNTAGT. This CDR3 is CASSGTESSYNEQFF. CDR3 nucleotides: TGTGCCAGCAGCGGGACAGAGAGCTCCTACAATGAGCAGTTCTTC.

The rearrangement links TRBV11-2 to TRBJ1-1, with TRBD1 matching over 11 bases. V was pared by 5 bases and J by 4 bases, with 6 bases of the junction left unmatched. The length of the CDR3 is 15 residues. Germline V gene lookup returns CDR1 SGHAT and CDR2 FQNNGV. This CDR3 is CASSLGGQGGTEAFF. The CDR3 DNA reads as TGTGCCAGCAGCCTTGGGGGACAGGGGGGCACTGAAGCTTTCTTT.